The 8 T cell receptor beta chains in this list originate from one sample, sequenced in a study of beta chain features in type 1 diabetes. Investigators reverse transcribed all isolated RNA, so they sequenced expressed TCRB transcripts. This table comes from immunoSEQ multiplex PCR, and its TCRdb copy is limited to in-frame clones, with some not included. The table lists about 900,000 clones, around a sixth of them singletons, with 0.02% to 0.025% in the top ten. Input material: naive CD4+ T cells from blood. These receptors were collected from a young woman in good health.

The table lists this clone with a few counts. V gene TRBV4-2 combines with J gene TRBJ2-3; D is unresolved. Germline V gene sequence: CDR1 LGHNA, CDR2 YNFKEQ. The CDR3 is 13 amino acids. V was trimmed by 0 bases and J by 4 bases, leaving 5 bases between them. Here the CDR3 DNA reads TGTGCCAGCAGCCAAGACGAGCCAGATACGCAGTATTTT. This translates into CASSQDEPDTQYF.

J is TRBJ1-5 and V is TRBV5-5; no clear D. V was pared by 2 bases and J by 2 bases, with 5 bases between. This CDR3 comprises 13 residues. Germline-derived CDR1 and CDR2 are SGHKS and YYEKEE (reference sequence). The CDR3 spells CASSFLGNQPQHF. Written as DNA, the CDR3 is TGTGCCAGCAGCTTCCTGGGCAATCAGCCCCAGCATTTT.

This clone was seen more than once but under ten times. This CDR3 reads CASSVGGSGRDTQYF. The DNA of the CDR3 is TGTGCCAGCAGCGTAGGAGGTAGCGGGAGGGATACGCAGTATTTT. The rearrangement joins TRBV9 to TRBJ2-3; 10 nucleotides agree with TRBD2. The trim removed 0 bases at V and 6 bases at J, leaving 4 bases unmatched. This CDR3 region has 15 residues. Per germline, CDR1 SGDLS and CDR2 YYNGEE.

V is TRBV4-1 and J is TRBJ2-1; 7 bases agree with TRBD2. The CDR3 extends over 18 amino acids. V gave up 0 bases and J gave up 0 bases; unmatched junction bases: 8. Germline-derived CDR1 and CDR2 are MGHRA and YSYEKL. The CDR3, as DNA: TGCGCCAGCAGCCAAGAGACCCCTAGCGGAATCTCCTACAATGAGCAGTTCTTC. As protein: CASSQETPSGISYNEQFF.

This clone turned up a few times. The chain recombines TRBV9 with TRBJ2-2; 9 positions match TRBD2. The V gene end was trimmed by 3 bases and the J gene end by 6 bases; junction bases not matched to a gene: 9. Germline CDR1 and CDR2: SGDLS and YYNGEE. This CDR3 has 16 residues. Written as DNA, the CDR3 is TGTGCCAGCAGCGCGGGCCGGACTAGCGTAGCCGGGGAGCTGTTTTTT. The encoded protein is CASSAGRTSVAGELFF.

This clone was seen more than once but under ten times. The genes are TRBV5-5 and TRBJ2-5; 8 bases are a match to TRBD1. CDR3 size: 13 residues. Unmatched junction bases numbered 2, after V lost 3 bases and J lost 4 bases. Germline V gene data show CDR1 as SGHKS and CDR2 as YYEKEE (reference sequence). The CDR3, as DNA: TGTGCCAGCAGCTGGGGGACAGGAGAGACCCAGTACTTC. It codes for CASSWGTGETQYF.

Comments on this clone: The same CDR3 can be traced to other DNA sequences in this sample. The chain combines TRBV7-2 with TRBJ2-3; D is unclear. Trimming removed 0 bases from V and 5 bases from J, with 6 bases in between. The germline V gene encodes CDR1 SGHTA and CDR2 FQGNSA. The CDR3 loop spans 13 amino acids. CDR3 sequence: CASSLASEDTQYF. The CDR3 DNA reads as TGTGCCAGCAGCTTAGCCTCAGAAGATACGCAGTATTTT.

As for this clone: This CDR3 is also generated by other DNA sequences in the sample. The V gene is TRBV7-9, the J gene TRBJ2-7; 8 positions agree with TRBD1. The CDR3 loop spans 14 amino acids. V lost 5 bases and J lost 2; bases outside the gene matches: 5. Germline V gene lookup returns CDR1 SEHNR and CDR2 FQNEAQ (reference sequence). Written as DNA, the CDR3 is TGTGCCAGCAGCCTCGGACAGGGAACCTACGAGCAGTACTTC. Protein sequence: CASSLGQGTYEQYF.